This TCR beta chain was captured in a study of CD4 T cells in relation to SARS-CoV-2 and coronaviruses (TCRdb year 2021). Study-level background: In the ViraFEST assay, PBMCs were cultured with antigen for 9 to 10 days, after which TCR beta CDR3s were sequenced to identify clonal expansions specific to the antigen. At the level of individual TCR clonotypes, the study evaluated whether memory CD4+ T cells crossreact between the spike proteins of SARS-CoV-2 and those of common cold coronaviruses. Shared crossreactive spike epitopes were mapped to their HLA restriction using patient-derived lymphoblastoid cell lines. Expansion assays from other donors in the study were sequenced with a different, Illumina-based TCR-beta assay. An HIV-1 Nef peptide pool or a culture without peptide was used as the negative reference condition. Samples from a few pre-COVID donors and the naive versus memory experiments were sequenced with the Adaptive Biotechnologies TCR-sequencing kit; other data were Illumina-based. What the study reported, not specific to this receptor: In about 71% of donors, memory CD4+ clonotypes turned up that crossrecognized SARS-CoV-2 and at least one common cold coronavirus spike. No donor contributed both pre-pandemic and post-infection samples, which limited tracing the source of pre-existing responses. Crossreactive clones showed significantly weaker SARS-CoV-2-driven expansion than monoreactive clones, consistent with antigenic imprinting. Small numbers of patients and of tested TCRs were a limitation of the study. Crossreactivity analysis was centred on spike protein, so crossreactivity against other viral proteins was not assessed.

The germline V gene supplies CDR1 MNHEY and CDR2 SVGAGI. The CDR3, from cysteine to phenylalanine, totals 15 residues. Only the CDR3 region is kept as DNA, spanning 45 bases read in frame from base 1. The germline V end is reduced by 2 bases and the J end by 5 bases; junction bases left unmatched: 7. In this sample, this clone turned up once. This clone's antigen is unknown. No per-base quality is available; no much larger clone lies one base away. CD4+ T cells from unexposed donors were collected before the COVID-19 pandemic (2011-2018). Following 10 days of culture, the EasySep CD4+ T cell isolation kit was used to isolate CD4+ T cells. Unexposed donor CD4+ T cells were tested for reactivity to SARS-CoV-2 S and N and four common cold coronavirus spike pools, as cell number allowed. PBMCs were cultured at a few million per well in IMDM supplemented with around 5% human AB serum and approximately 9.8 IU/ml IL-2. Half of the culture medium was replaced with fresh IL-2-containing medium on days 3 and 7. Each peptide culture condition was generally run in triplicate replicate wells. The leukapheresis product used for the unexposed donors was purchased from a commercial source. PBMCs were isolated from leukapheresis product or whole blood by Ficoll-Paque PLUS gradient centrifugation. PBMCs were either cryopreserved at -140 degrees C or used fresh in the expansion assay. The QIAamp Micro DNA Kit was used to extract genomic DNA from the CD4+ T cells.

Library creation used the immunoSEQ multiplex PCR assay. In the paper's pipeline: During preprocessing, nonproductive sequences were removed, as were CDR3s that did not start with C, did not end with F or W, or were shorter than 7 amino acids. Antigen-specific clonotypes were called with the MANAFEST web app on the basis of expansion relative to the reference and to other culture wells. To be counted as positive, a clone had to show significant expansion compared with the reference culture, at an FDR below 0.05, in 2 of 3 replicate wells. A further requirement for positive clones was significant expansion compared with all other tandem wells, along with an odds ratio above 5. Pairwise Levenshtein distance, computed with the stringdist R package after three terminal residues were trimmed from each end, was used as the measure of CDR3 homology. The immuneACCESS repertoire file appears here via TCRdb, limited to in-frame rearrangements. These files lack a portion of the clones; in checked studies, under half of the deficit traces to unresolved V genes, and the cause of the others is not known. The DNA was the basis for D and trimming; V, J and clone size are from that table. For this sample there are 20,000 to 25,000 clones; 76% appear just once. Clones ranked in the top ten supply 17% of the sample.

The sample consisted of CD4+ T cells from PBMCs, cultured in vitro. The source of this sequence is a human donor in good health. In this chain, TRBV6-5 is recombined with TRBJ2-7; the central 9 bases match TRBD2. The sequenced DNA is TGTGCCAGCAGTTACGGGATAGCGGGAGTGGACGAGCAGTACTTC. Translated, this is CASSYGIAGVDEQYF.